Each of the 30 T cell receptor beta chains below was sequenced from the same sample in a study of tissue T cells after allogeneic stem cell transplantation. Repertoires were generated with immunoSEQ multiplex PCR, while TCRdb's copy carries only in-frame clones and drops some. This sample has some 48,000 clones, with roughly four fifths found just once. Sequencing input: sorted cells pooled from one or two spleens. The receptors shown here come from a pool of C57BL/6 mice in good health.

About this clone: Gene names denote mouse genes. The read gets to within 1 residue of the CDR3 end, and the germline J gene fills in the rest. The V gene is TRBV26, the J gene TRBJ2-1; 9 bases are a match to TRBD1. V shed 2 bases, J shed 6 bases, and the junction held 2 bases outside the gene matches. The CDR3 covers 14 residues. CDR1 and CDR2 (germline): KGHPV, FQNQEV (reference sequence). The CDR3 region is CASSLMGQGAEQFF. The covered CDR3 bases are TGTGCCAGCAGTCTGATGGGACAGGGTGCTGAGCAGTTC. Drawing the rest from reference TRBV26 and TRBJ2-1, the complete variable domain is NSKVIQTPRYLVKGQGQKAKMRCIPEKGHPVVFWYQQNKNNEFKFLINFQNQEVLQQIDMTEKRFSAECPSNSPCSLEIQSSEAGDSALYLCASSLMGQGAEQFFGPGTRLTVL.

Details on this clone: Gene labels here are mouse ones. The CDR3 goes on 1 residue after the read ends, and that part is filled in from the germline J gene. The genes are TRBV31 and TRBJ2-3; either TRBD1 or TRBD2 may supply D (5 bases each). The germline gives CDR1 GKSSPN, CDR2 SITVG. The V gene lost 5 bases and the J gene lost 0 bases, with 9 bases spanning the gap. CDR3 length: 13 amino acids. CDR3 in amino acids: CAWGGSSAETLYF. CDR3 DNA (partial): TGTGCCTGGGGGGGATCTAGTGCAGAAACGCTGTAT.

To note about this clone: The germline and genes are mouse ones. Read sequence stops 1 residue before the CDR3 end, and the germline J gene provides the missing end. The chain has TRBV3 and TRBJ2-4; D tentatively reads TRBD1 or TRBD2 (5 bases each). V shed 5 bases and J shed 3 bases, with 9 bases lying between them. The CDR3 is 13 residues long. CDR1 SNHLY and CDR2 FYNGKV come from the germline V gene (reference sequence). The CDR3: CASSRDPQNTLYF. The CDR3 bases that were read are TGTGCCAGCAGCCGGGACCCCCAAAACACCTTGTAC.

A word on this clone: Gene names are mouse gene names. The CDR3 end lies 1 residue beyond the end of the read and is filled in from the germline J gene. Other DNA sequences in the same sample also yield this CDR3. The chain couples TRBV16 to TRBJ2-7, with D possibly TRBD1 on 5 matching bases. This CDR3 spans 12 amino acids. CDR1 SGHSA and CDR2 FRNQAP come from the germline V gene. V lost 0 bases to trimming and J lost 6 bases, with 6 bases between them. The covered CDR3 bases are TGTGCAAGCAGCTTAGACAGGGTTGAACAGTAC. Translated: CASSLDRVEQY. The whole CDR3 reads CASSLDRVEQYF.

This clone was seen more than once but under ten times. Gene labels here are mouse ones. The read terminates 1 residue before the CDR3 end, so the remaining end is supplied by the germline J gene. The chain uses TRBV2 and TRBJ2-7; 10 positions agree with TRBD1. V lost 3 bases and J lost 4; bases outside the gene matches: 3. Germline assignment: CDR1 LGHNA and CDR2 YSYQKL. The CDR3 is 14 amino acids. CDR3 residues: CASSQRQGAYEQYF. Partial CDR3 DNA: TGTGCCAGCAGCCAGCGACAGGGGGCTTATGAACAGTAC.

This clone was counted only a few times. Gene names refer to mouse genes. CDR3 loop: CASSRDGTYEQYF. CDR3 DNA, as far as it was read: TGTGCCAGCAGCCGCGACGGGACCTATGAACAGTAC. The chain combines TRBV4 with TRBJ2-7; D uncertain. The CDR3 end is not reached by the read, which stops 1 residue before it; the germline J gene fills it in. The CDR3 contains 13 residues. Germline CDR1 and CDR2: LGHDT and YNNKQL (reference sequence). V was trimmed by 5 bases and J by 2 bases, leaving 10 bases between them.

Points on this clone: Mouse germline and gene names are used. The missing CDR3 end, 1 residue past where the read stops, is filled in from the germline J gene. The chain carries TRBV19 and TRBJ2-5, with no clear D. CDR3 length: 11 residues. The V gene's germline CDR1 is FNHDT and CDR2 SITEND (reference sequence). V was trimmed by 3 bases and J by 6 bases, leaving 5 bases between them. The DNA read from the CDR3 is TGTGCCAGCAGTAAGGAGGACACCCAGTAC. Protein: CASSKEDTQY. The whole CDR3 sequence reads CASSKEDTQYF.

Regarding this clone: The gene symbols are mouse symbols. The read comes to an end 1 residue before the CDR3 does, leaving the germline J gene to fill in the end. The chain carries TRBV3 and TRBJ1-2; D is uncertain. The V end was cut by 4 bases, the J end by 1 base, with 7 bases between. CDR1 is SNHLY, CDR2 FYNGKV, per germline (reference sequence). The CDR3 covers 13 residues. CDR3 DNA, as far as it was read: TGTGCCAGCAGCTCACAGAAAAACTCCGACTACACC. Translated: CASSSQKNSDYT. The full CDR3 is CASSSQKNSDYTF.

In the case of this clone: Here the gene names and germline are mouse. With the read ending 1 residue before the CDR3 end, the germline J gene is used to fill in that end. The V call is TRBV20, the J call TRBJ1-1; D remains ambiguous. This CDR3 has 11 amino acids. Germline V gene lookup returns CDR1 GFQATS and CDR2 STVNSAI. Trimming pared 2 bases from V and 6 bases from J, leaving 7 bases between. The CDR3 bases that were read are TGTGGTGCTAGGCCGGACTCAGAAGTCTTC. It is translated as CGARPDSEVF. The whole CDR3 protein is CGARPDSEVFF.

About this clone itself: Gene names are mouse gene names. The read halts 1 residue ahead of the CDR3 end, with the missing end drawn from the germline J gene. The chain recombines TRBV26 with TRBJ1-1, with 8 bases aligning to TRBD1. Germline lookup yields CDR1 KGHPV and CDR2 FQNQEV (reference sequence). Losses at the gene ends were 4 bases for V and 3 bases for J; bases not matched to a gene: 4. This CDR3 is 14 amino acids long. CDR3 loop: CASSRTGGDTEVFF. Incomplete CDR3 DNA: TGTGCCAGCAGTCGAACAGGGGGGGACACAGAAGTCTTC.

Points on this clone: Any gene name here is a mouse gene name. From the germline J gene comes the end of the CDR3, since the read stops 1 residue before it. The chain carries TRBV31 and TRBJ2-5, with 11 positions matching TRBD2. The V segment lost 0 bases and the J segment 2 bases; nucleotides outside the gene matches: 1. CDR3 length: 15 amino acids. Germline V gene sequence: CDR1 GKSSPN, CDR2 SITVG. The covered CDR3 bases are TGTGCCTGGAGTCTAGGGACTGGGGGCCAAGACACCCAGTAC. Encoded protein: CAWSLGTGGQDTQY. The CDR3 in its entirety is CAWSLGTGGQDTQYF.

In its sample, this clone was seen once. Gene names and germline refer to mouse. The read halts 1 residue ahead of the CDR3 end, with the missing end drawn from the germline J gene. Other DNA sequences from this sample encode an identical CDR3 as well. This chain links TRBV13-2 with TRBJ1-2; TRBD1 aligns across 7 bases. The CDR3 covers 15 residues. The junction had 2 bases not matched to a gene; V was cut back by 0 bases and J by 0 bases. Looked up from germline, CDR1 is NNHNN and CDR2 is SYGAGS (reference sequence). The CDR3 protein is CASGDAGTANSDYTF. The part of the CDR3 DNA that was read is TGTGCCAGCGGTGATGCGGGGACAGCAAACTCCGACTACACC.

In regard to this clone: The gene names given are mouse names. The sequenced fragment ends 1 residue before the CDR3 boundary, so the rest is inferred from the germline J gene. The chain recombines TRBV1 with TRBJ2-4; 7 positions agree with TRBD2. The CDR3 runs to 16 residues. CDR1 is NSQYPW, CDR2 LRSPGD, per germline (reference sequence). V shed 1 base and J 0 bases; nucleotides not matched to a gene: 4. The CDR3 here is CTCSAVWGNSQNTLYF. The sequenced CDR3 bases are TGCACCTGCAGTGCAGTCTGGGGGAATAGTCAAAACACCTTGTAC.

In the case of this clone: These gene names are mouse names. The read ends 1 residue shy of where the CDR3 ends; the end is completed using the germline J gene. V usage is TRBV20 and J usage is TRBJ2-5; perhaps TRBD1 as D (6 bases). The CDR3 totals 14 residues. CDR1 GFQATS and CDR2 STVNSAI come from the germline V gene. Between the trimmed V and J ends, which lost 1 base and 5 bases, there was a span of 13 bases. This CDR3 is CGARGGPGADTQYF. The DNA read from the CDR3 is TGTGGTGCTAGGGGAGGGCCAGGGGCAGACACCCAGTAC. Drawing the rest from reference TRBV20 and TRBJ2-5, the complete variable domain is GALVYQYPRRTICKSGTSMRMECQAVGFQATSVAWYRQSPQKTFELIALSTVNSAIKYEQNFTQEKFPISHPNLSFSSMTVLNAYLEDRGLYLCGARGGPGADTQYFGPGTRLLVL.

A word on this clone: Genes and germline are mouse. Read coverage stops 1 residue before the CDR3 terminus; the germline J gene supplies the remainder. The chain employs TRBV19 and TRBJ2-7; D is ambiguous. The germline V gene encodes CDR1 FNHDT and CDR2 SITEND (reference sequence). The V end lost 2 bases, the J end lost 4 bases, and 4 bases lay between the germline ends. This CDR3 contains 11 residues. CDR3 amino acids: CASSMEYEQYF. CDR3 bases read: TGTGCCAGCAGTATGGAGTATGAACAGTAC.

In regard to this clone: Gene names denote mouse genes. The CDR3 extends 1 residue past the end of the read, so its final part is completed from the germline J gene. This sequence joins TRBV2 and TRBJ1-3; a weak D match, TRBD1 (5 bases). V lost 3 bases, J lost 0 bases, and 9 bases lay in between. From germline, CDR1 is LGHNA and CDR2 YSYQKL. The CDR3 covers 15 residues. The CDR3 protein is CASSHDRYSGNTLYF. The CDR3 DNA, read in part, is TGTGCCAGCAGCCACGACAGATATTCTGGAAATACGCTCTAT.

As regards this clone: The listed genes are named as in mouse. Read coverage stops 1 residue before the CDR3 terminus; the germline J gene supplies the remainder. The rearrangement links TRBV19 to TRBJ1-1; D call uncertain. The CDR3 extends over 13 amino acids. Germline loops: CDR1 FNHDT, CDR2 SITEND (reference sequence). Trimming cost V 6 bases and J 1 base, with 10 bases left between them. CDR3 DNA (partial): TGTGCCAGCATCTCGACAAAAAACACAGAAGTCTTC. Its translation is CASISTKNTEVF. The CDR3, in full, reads CASISTKNTEVFF.

About this clone: Germline and genes: mouse. The read is 1 residue too short to cover the CDR3 end, so that end is filled in from the germline J gene. The rearrangement uses TRBV5 and TRBJ2-5, with 7 bases that match TRBD2. J lost 5 bases, V lost 0 bases, and 2 bases had no gene match. There are 14 residues in the CDR3. Germline V CDR1 and CDR2: LGHNA, YNLKQL (reference sequence). Partial CDR3 DNA: TGTGCCAGCAGCCAAGACTGGGGGAGAGACACCCAGTAC. The encoded protein is CASSQDWGRDTQY. The CDR3, in full, reads CASSQDWGRDTQYF.

This clone was found once. Germline and genes: mouse. The CDR3 end falls 1 residue outside the read, so it is completed with the germline J gene. V usage is TRBV31 and J usage is TRBJ2-5; weak D call: TRBD1 (6 bases). Germline V gives CDR1 GKSSPN, CDR2 SITVG. V was trimmed by 2 bases and J by 3 bases, leaving 12 bases between them. The CDR3 has 14 amino acids. CDR3 sequence: CAWSFRDIQDTQYF. The CDR3 DNA, read in part, is TGTGCCTGGAGTTTCCGGGACATACAAGACACCCAGTAC. Full variable domain (outside the CDR3, taken from reference TRBV31 and TRBJ2-5): AQTIHQWPVAEIKAVGSPLSLGCTIKGKSSPNLYWYWQATGGTLQQLFYSITVGQVESVVQLNLSASRPKDDQFILSTEKLLLSHSGFYLCAWSFRDIQDTQYFGPGTRLLVL.

Concerning this clone itself: Mouse names are used for the genes. Sequencing ends 1 residue short of the CDR3 end; the germline J gene provides the rest. The chain carries TRBV13-3 and TRBJ2-4; TRBD2 matches 14 bases. From germline, CDR1 is NNHDY and CDR2 SYVADS. This CDR3 is built from 16 residues. The V segment lost 4 bases and the J segment 6 bases; nucleotides outside the gene matches: 7. This CDR3 is CASSPGTGGARNTLYF. Incomplete CDR3 DNA: TGTGCCAGCAGTCCCGGGACTGGGGGGGCGCGGAACACCTTGTAC.

With regard to this clone: Each gene name is a mouse one. The read is 1 residue too short to cover the CDR3 end, so that end is filled in from the germline J gene. The chain uses TRBV2 and TRBJ1-1; D remains ambiguous. Per germline, CDR1 LGHNA and CDR2 YSYQKL. The V end lost 0 bases, the J end lost 0 bases, and 8 bases lay between the germline ends. The length of the CDR3 is 15 residues. CDR3 sequence: CASSQETSANTEVFF. The sequenced part of the CDR3 DNA is TGTGCCAGCAGCCAAGAGACCAGTGCAAACACAGAAGTCTTC.

This clone is medium-sized (0.01 to 0.1%) in the sample. Genes and germline are mouse. The read ends 1 residue early relative to the CDR3; the germline J gene fills the gap. The V and J genes are TRBV26 and TRBJ1-4; D is uncertain. Germline V gene data show CDR1 as KGHPV and CDR2 as FQNQEV (reference sequence). The CDR3 has 13 amino acids. Between the trimmed V and J ends, which lost 2 bases and 3 bases, there was a span of 4 bases. CDR3 DNA (partial): TGTGCCAGCAGTCTGGGACCCAACGAAAGATTATTT. Translation gives CASSLGPNERLF. The full CDR3 sequence reads CASSLGPNERLFF.

A note on this clone: The gene names given are mouse names. Read sequence stops 1 residue before the CDR3 end, and the germline J gene provides the missing end. The chain couples TRBV4 to TRBJ1-4, with no clear D. Germline loops: CDR1 LGHDT, CDR2 YNNKQL (reference sequence). This CDR3 is 10 amino acids long. V lost 7 bases and J 6 bases, leaving 3 bases between the germline ends. The CDR3 region is CASKDERLFF. The DNA read from the CDR3 is TGTGCCAGCAAGGACGAAAGATTATTT.

About this clone itself: Mouse names are used for the genes. The read is 1 residue too short to cover the CDR3 end, so that end is filled in from the germline J gene. The chain uses TRBV20 and TRBJ2-4; unclear D gene. Germline V lookup: CDR1 GFQATS, CDR2 STVNSAI. The CDR3 length is 9 residues. V was pared by 3 bases and J by 7 bases, with 2 bases between. The CDR3 sequence is CGARDTLYF. The covered CDR3 bases are TGTGGTGCTAGAGACACCTTGTAC.

As regards this clone: Mouse germline and gene names are used. The missing CDR3 end, 1 residue past where the read stops, is filled in from the germline J gene. The chain recombines TRBV20 with TRBJ1-3, with D maybe TRBD1 (5 bases). Between the trimmed V and J ends, which lost 1 base and 2 bases, there was a span of 9 bases. Germline V gene lookup returns CDR1 GFQATS and CDR2 STVNSAI. The CDR3 covers 14 residues. Incomplete CDR3 DNA: TGTGGTGCTAGGGGAGGAGGGGCTGGAAATACGCTCTAT. Translation gives CGARGGGAGNTLY. The whole CDR3 reads CGARGGGAGNTLYF. Looking up the rest from reference TRBV20 and TRBJ1-3 gives the full variable domain: GALVYQYPRRTICKSGTSMRMECQAVGFQATSVAWYRQSPQKTFELIALSTVNSAIKYEQNFTQEKFPISHPNLSFSSMTVLNAYLEDRGLYLCGARGGGAGNTLYFGEGSRLIVV.

As for this clone: Gene names are mouse gene names. CDR3 loop: CASTGDSDYTF. CDR3 DNA, as far as it was read: TGTGCCTCCACAGGGGACTCCGACTACACC. The chain couples TRBV31 to TRBJ1-2; 7 bases map to TRBD1. The read terminates 1 residue before the CDR3 end, so the remaining end is supplied by the germline J gene. The germline V gene has CDR1 GKSSPN and CDR2 SITVG. The trim removed 7 bases at V and 3 bases at J, leaving 2 bases unmatched. The CDR3 runs 11 residues.

Details on this clone: Genes and germline come from the mouse. Coverage ceases 1 residue before the CDR3 finishes, and the germline J gene fills in the end. The chain joins TRBV5 to TRBJ2-4; possibly TRBD1 for D (5 bases). The V gene's germline CDR1 is LGHNA and CDR2 YNLKQL (reference sequence). The CDR3 covers 15 residues. V was clipped by 0 bases and J by 0 bases, with 7 bases between them. The chain's CDR3 is CASSQDDSSQNTLYF. The covered CDR3 bases are TGTGCCAGCAGCCAAGATGACAGTAGTCAAAACACCTTGTAC.

Comment on this clone: Gene names follow the mouse nomenclature. The CDR3 bases that were read are TGTGCAAGCAGCGCCACAATTTCCAACGAAAGATTATTT. This encodes CASSATISNERLF. The whole CDR3 protein is CASSATISNERLFF. The chain has TRBV16 and TRBJ1-4; the D is unclear. The read finishes 1 residue shy of the CDR3 end, and the germline J gene is used to complete it. Between the trimmed V and J ends, which lost 5 bases and 0 bases, there was a span of 7 bases. The CDR3 extends over 14 amino acids. Germline CDR1 reads SGHSA; CDR2 reads FRNQAP.

This clone was found a few times. Gene names and germline refer to mouse. Read data end 1 residue before the CDR3 end; the end is taken from the germline J gene. This sequence joins TRBV16 and TRBJ1-5; 7 nucleotides line up with TRBD1. Per germline, CDR1 SGHSA and CDR2 FRNQAP. V shed 5 bases, J shed 3 bases, and the junction held 4 bases outside the gene matches. This CDR3 region has 14 residues. The sequenced part of the CDR3 DNA is TGTGCAAGCAGCCTACAGGGGTCCAACCAGGCTCCGCTT. The encoded protein is CASSLQGSNQAPL. The full CDR3 is CASSLQGSNQAPLF. The whole variable domain, remainder taken from reference TRBV16 and TRBJ1-5, is NAGVIQTPRHKVTGKGQEATLWCEPISGHSAVFWYRQTIVQGLEFLTYFRNQAPIDDSGMPKERFSAQMPNQSHSTLKIQSTQPQDSAVYLCASSLQGSNQAPLFGEGTRLSVL.

This clone was observed a handful of times. The gene names here belong to mouse. This CDR3 reads CASSPGTLSNERLFF. Incomplete CDR3 DNA: TGTGCCAGCAGCCCCGGGACACTTTCCAACGAAAGATTATTT. V usage is TRBV13-1 and J usage is TRBJ1-4; TRBD1 is a possible D gene (6 bases). The CDR3 end is not reached by the read, which stops 1 residue before it; the germline J gene fills it in. The germline V gene has CDR1 NSHNY and CDR2 SYGAGN. The germline V and J ends were trimmed by 5 bases and 0 bases, with 11 bases remaining between them. The CDR3 consists of 15 residues.